This TCR beta chain was obtained from a study of T-cell reconstitution after alpha-beta-depleted transplantation in children. This clonotype has just a few counts. Per germline, CDR1 SGHTA and CDR2 FQGTGA. With 3 bases removed from V and 5 bases from J, the gap between germline ends came to 13 bases. The CDR3 has 14 residues. Construction of the TCRbeta library involved unique molecular identifiers. TCRdb re-called the PCR reads with MiXCR, one entry per CDR3 protein. The sample consists of some 600,000 distinct CDR3 sequences, around a sixth of them appearing once. The chain combines TRBV7-3 with TRBJ1-1; D is possibly TRBD1 (5 bases). The clonotype originates from a human donor who donated a stem cell graft to a child with acute myeloid leukemia. The material sequenced was PBMCs from the stem cell graft donor, taken from the stem cell graft. This chain's CDR3 is CASSFSGWSTEAFF. CDR3 nucleotide sequence: TGTGCCAGCAGCTTTTCAGGGTGGAGTACTGAAGCTTTCTTT.